The 24 T cell receptor beta chains below come from one sample, sequenced in a study of T cells after yellow fever vaccination. TCRdb redid the calling of the 5' RACE reads with MiXCR, one entry per CDR3 protein. The sample comprises 200,000 to 300,000 distinct CDR3 sequences, 13% of which are singletons, and 0.45% to 0.65% rests with the top ten. This specimen was CD4+ T cells sorted from PBMCs, taken 45 days after the yellow fever booster vaccination. These receptors all stem from a man in his thirties or forties who received the YFV17D yellow fever vaccine.

V gene TRBV20-1 combines with J gene TRBJ1-2, with 7 bases fitting TRBD1. This CDR3 region has 12 residues. The junction had 11 bases not matched to a gene; V was cut back by 8 bases and J by 8 bases. Looked up from germline, CDR1 is DFQATT and CDR2 is SNEGSKA (reference sequence). The CDR3 loop reads CSQDRLPGGYTF. The DNA of the CDR3 is TGCAGTCAGGACAGGCTACCTGGGGGCTACACCTTC.

This clonotype occurred many times. The chain joins TRBV29-1 to TRBJ2-3; D is undetermined. The germline V gene has CDR1 SQVTM and CDR2 ANQGSEA. Deletions cut 4 bases from V and 0 bases from J, with 8 bases between. This CDR3 has 13 residues. CDR3 coding DNA: TGCAGCGTTGGATGGCAGAGCACAGATACGCAGTATTTT. Amino acids: CSVGWQSTDTQYF.

In nucleotides, the CDR3 is TGTGCCAGCAGCTTCCCAGGGCAGACCTTCGGCTACACCTTC. Its translation: CASSFPGQTFGYTF. The genes are TRBV7-9 and TRBJ1-2, with a weak D call TRBD1 (5 bases). The ends were cut back, 3 bases at V and 8 bases at J, with 16 bases in the middle. Germline V gives CDR1 SEHNR, CDR2 FQNEAQ (reference sequence). The CDR3 is made up of 14 amino acids.

This clonotype was seen more than once but under ten times. This chain connects TRBV7-2 to TRBJ2-1, with D possibly being TRBD2 (6 bases). The V and J ends lost 10 bases and 0 bases respectively, with 13 bases between them. There are 14 residues in the CDR3. Germline loops: CDR1 SGHTA, CDR2 FQGNSA. The CDR3, as DNA: TGTGCCACTACGGAGGGATTCTCCTACAATGAGCAGTTCTTC. This gives the protein CATTEGFSYNEQFF.

The rearrangement joins TRBV19 to TRBJ2-7; 10 nucleotides line up with TRBD2. With V trimmed by 4 bases and J by 1 base, 4 bases remained unmatched. CDR1 is LNHDA and CDR2 is SQIVND in the germline V gene (reference sequence). CDR3 size: 15 residues. DNA of the CDR3: TGTGCCAGTAGTAAACTAGCGGGATTATCCTACGAGCAGTACTTC. It yields the protein CASSKLAGLSYEQYF.

The J gene is TRBJ1-2, the V gene TRBV5-1; TRBD1 matches 7 bases. Unmatched junction bases numbered 19, after V lost 3 bases and J lost 5 bases. In germline, CDR1 is SGHRS, CDR2 YFSETQ. The CDR3 is 18 residues long. CDR3 residues: CASSSHGRQGPSWYGYTF. The CDR3 nucleotides read TGCGCCAGCAGCTCCCACGGAAGACAGGGTCCATCGTGGTATGGCTACACCTTC. The entire variable domain, with the rest obtained from reference TRBV5-1 and TRBJ1-2, is as follows: KAGVTQTPRYLIKTRGQQVTLSCSPISGHRSVSWYQQTPGQGLQFLFEYFSETQRNKGNFPGRFSGRQFSNSRSEMNVSTLELGDSALYLCASSSHGRQGPSWYGYTFGSGTRLTVV.

The chain has TRBV18 and TRBJ2-7, with 11 positions matching TRBD1. Germline trimming cut 3 bases from V and 5 bases from J; bases unmatched to any gene: 6. From germline, CDR1 is KGHSH and CDR2 LQKENI. The CDR3 spans 15 residues. Here the CDR3 reads CASSPRTGGGHEQYF. DNA for the CDR3: TGTGCCAGCTCACCTCGGACAGGGGGCGGCCACGAGCAGTACTTC.

The rearrangement links TRBV30 to TRBJ2-3; D possibly corresponds to TRBD2 (5 bases). CDR1 is GTSNPN, CDR2 SVGIG, per germline (reference sequence). The V gene lost 4 bases and the J gene lost 2 bases, with 13 bases spanning the gap. The CDR3 totals 14 residues. DNA for the CDR3: TGTGCCTGGAACCGGGGTCTCCTCACAGATACGCAGTATTTT. Its protein product is CAWNRGLLTDTQYF.

The chain recombines TRBV29-1 with TRBJ2-1; tentatively, D is TRBD2 (6 bases). V was shortened by 6 bases and J by 9 bases, with 12 bases between the two germline ends. Germline V CDR1 and CDR2: SQVTM, ANQGSEA. The CDR3 loop spans 11 amino acids. The CDR3 nucleotides read TGCAGCGTGTCGGAGGGTGCTGAGCAGTTCTTC. It yields the protein CSVSEGAEQFF.

This clonotype has only a few counts. The chain uses TRBV7-2 and TRBJ2-1, with 8 nucleotides matching TRBD2. The junction had 9 bases not matched to a gene; V was cut back by 4 bases and J by 7 bases. The CDR3 is 15 amino acids. The V gene's germline CDR1 is SGHTA and CDR2 FQGNSA. CDR3 bases: TGTGCCAGCAGCTACTCCGGGACTAGTACGAATGAGCAGTTCTTC. Amino acid sequence: CASSYSGTSTNEQFF.

This chain connects TRBV10-3 to TRBJ2-1; D unresolved. This CDR3 has 15 residues. Germline values: CDR1 ENHRY, CDR2 SYGVKD. V shed 2 bases and J shed 6 bases, with 14 bases lying between them. The CDR3 loop reads CAISEGPKAANEQFF. In DNA form, the CDR3 reads TGTGCCATCAGTGAGGGACCGAAGGCTGCCAATGAGCAGTTCTTC.

This clonotype was counted at least ten times. V and J are TRBV7-8 and TRBJ2-1; TRBD1 aligns across 7 bases. The CDR3 is made up of 15 amino acids. The trim removed 1 base at V and 3 bases at J, leaving 3 bases unmatched. The germline V gene encodes CDR1 SGHVS and CDR2 FQNEAQ. The CDR3 nucleotides are TGTGCCAGCAGCTTAGGGACAGGCCTCTACAATGAGCAGTTCTTC. Protein: CASSLGTGLYNEQFF.

This chain joins TRBV7-2 and TRBJ2-1; D is perhaps TRBD1 or TRBD2 (5 bases each). V shed 3 bases and J shed 3 bases, with 12 bases lying between them. CDR1 SGHTA and CDR2 FQGNSA come from the germline V gene. The CDR3 has 15 amino acids. The CDR3: CASSLTAEIYNEQFF. The CDR3 DNA is TGTGCCAGCAGCTTGACAGCGGAAATCTACAATGAGCAGTTCTTC.

This clonotype was counted a few times. The chain links TRBV27 to TRBJ2-3; D not resolved. Germline V gene lookup returns CDR1 MNHEY and CDR2 SMNVEV (reference sequence). V lost 2 bases and J lost 2, with 20 bases in between. This CDR3 has 18 residues. CDR3: CASSLGPSDLIYTDTQYF. CDR3 nucleotides: TGTGCCAGCAGTTTAGGTCCCTCGGACCTTATTTACACAGATACGCAGTATTTT.

The table lists this clonotype with a few counts. The chain is built from TRBV7-2 and TRBJ1-1; D remains unclear. Trimming shortened V by 6 bases and J by 10 bases, and 12 bases separated the two germline ends. The CDR3 has 11 amino acids. Germline V gives CDR1 SGHTA, CDR2 FQGNSA. The CDR3 DNA sequence: TGTGCCAGCAGAGTTGCGGTGGGAGCTTTCTTT. As protein: CASRVAVGAFF.

The gene calls are TRBV20-1 and TRBJ2-5; 7 bases align to TRBD1. Per the germline V gene, CDR1 is DFQATT and CDR2 is SNEGSKA (reference sequence). With 6 bases clipped from V and 6 bases from J, the junction kept 7 bases outside the gene matches. The CDR3 has 12 residues. The CDR3 bases are TGCAGTGCCGGGACAGCAGATCAGACCCAGTACTTC. It yields the protein CSAGTADQTQYF.

This clonotype was seen a few times. CDR3 DNA: TGCAGTGCTTCCCTCCGGACGGGAGTAAGGTACAATGAGCAGTTCTTC. Its protein product is CSASLRTGVRYNEQFF. V is TRBV20-1 and J is TRBJ2-1, with a weak D call TRBD2 (6 bases). The CDR3 runs 16 residues. Trimming stripped 5 bases from V and 4 bases from J, with 21 bases between. Germline V gives CDR1 DFQATT, CDR2 SNEGSKA (reference sequence).

The chain carries TRBV7-9 and TRBJ2-7, with a tentative D call TRBD2 (5 bases). Germline assignment: CDR1 SEHNR and CDR2 FQNEAQ (reference sequence). Deletions cut 5 bases from V and 2 bases from J, with 10 bases between. CDR3 length equals 13 residues. CDR3 in amino acids: CASSRIGAYEQYF. The CDR3 DNA is TGTGCCAGCAGCCGTATCGGGGCCTACGAGCAGTACTTC.

The CDR3 DNA reads TGTGCCAGCTCACCGGGGGGTTACAATCAGCCCCAGCATTTT. It encodes CASSPGGYNQPQHF. J is TRBJ1-5 and V is TRBV7-2, with D possibly TRBD1 on 5 matching bases. Germline V gives CDR1 SGHTA, CDR2 FQGNSA. V dropped 8 bases and J dropped 3 bases, with 14 bases sitting between them. The CDR3 sequence is 14 residues long.

This clonotype has more than one count but fewer than ten. The V and J genes are TRBV20-1 and TRBJ1-5, with D perhaps TRBD1 (5 bases). The CDR3 totals 13 residues. V lost 5 bases, J lost 5 bases, and 13 bases lay in between. From germline, CDR1 is DFQATT and CDR2 SNEGSKA (reference sequence). CDR3 loop: CSAGTVKDQPQHF. CDR3 DNA sequence: TGCAGTGCTGGGACGGTAAAGGATCAGCCCCAGCATTTT.

The chain joins TRBV12-3 or TRBV12-4 to TRBJ2-5; D possibly uses TRBD1 or TRBD2 (5 bases each). The CDR3 consists of 14 residues. V was clipped by 2 bases and J by 9 bases, with 16 bases between them. The CDR3 loop is CASSLQRAGSAQYF. CDR3 in DNA: TGTGCCAGCAGTTTACAACGGGCAGGGAGTGCCCAGTACTTC.

This chain links TRBV24-1 with TRBJ2-2; D not resolved. Trimming took 4 bases from V and 0 from J, leaving 11 bases between them. The CDR3 sequence is 16 residues long. CDR1 is KGHDR and CDR2 is SFDVKD in the germline V gene. The CDR3 DNA is TGTGCCACCAGTGACCCCCTCCCCCCGAACACCGGGGAGCTGTTTTTT. This codes for CATSDPLPPNTGELFF.

The rearrangement uses TRBV5-1 and TRBJ1-5, with D maybe TRBD1 (5 bases). Germline CDR1 reads SGHRS; CDR2 reads YFSETQ. V lost 1 base and J 8 bases, leaving 10 bases between the germline ends. The CDR3 extends over 13 amino acids. CDR3 residues: CASSLWGEEPQHF. CDR3 DNA sequence: TGCGCCAGCAGCTTGTGGGGCGAAGAGCCCCAGCATTTT.

J is TRBJ2-5 and V is TRBV7-2; perhaps TRBD2 as D (5 bases). The CDR3 consists of 14 residues. From germline, CDR1 is SGHTA and CDR2 FQGNSA. Trimming took off 1 base at V and 4 bases at J, with 10 bases between the two ends. The CDR3 DNA follows: TGTGCCAGCAGCTTAGACGGACGGGGAGAGACCCAGTACTTC. This translates into CASSLDGRGETQYF.